The 22 T cell receptor beta chains below come from one sample, sequenced in a study of blood T cells in healthy people across ages. Next came a second PCR, run for about 7 to 12 cycles, which used a sample-barcoded 5' primer along with a J-beta primer mix. TCRdb passed the 5' RACE reads through MiXCR, listing each CDR3 protein once. The sample carries about 1.4 million distinct CDR3 sequences, approximately 63% recorded once. Sequenced input: blood. Receptors originate from a man younger than 35 in good health.

The chain has TRBV2 and TRBJ1-2; 8 nucleotides align to TRBD1. With V trimmed by 9 bases and J by 8 bases, 14 bases remained unmatched. Germline V gene lookup returns CDR1 SNHLY and CDR2 FYNNEI. The CDR3 is 14 amino acids. The CDR3 region has the DNA TGTGCCAGTAAACATGGACAGGGAATTGGAGGCTACACCTTC. Amino acids: CASKHGQGIGGYTF.

This chain uses TRBV27 with TRBJ1-2, with 7 bases lining up with TRBD1. Unmatched junction bases numbered 14, after V lost 6 bases and J lost 7 bases. This CDR3 has 15 residues. CDR1 and CDR2 from the germline V gene are MNHEY and SMNVEV (reference sequence). The CDR3 DNA sequence: TGTGCCAGCAGAGATTGGGACAGCTCCGGTGGTGGCTACACCTTC. It yields the protein CASRDWDSSGGGYTF.

Comments on this clonotype: Mismatch with germline at one junction end may stem from a read error. The chain links TRBV14 to TRBJ2-6, with 10 bases that match TRBD1. Germline loops: CDR1 SGHDN, CDR2 FVKESK. The CDR3 spans 15 residues. This CDR3 reads CASSLVGTGVNVLTF. CDR3 in DNA: TGTGCCAGCAGCCTTGTCGGGACAGGGGTCAACGTCCTGACTTTC.

There are a few counts of this clonotype. The CDR3 nucleotides are TGTGCCAGCAGTTTAGCCCCTTTACAAGAGACCCAGTACTTC. Its protein product is CASSLAPLQETQYF. This chain uses TRBV6-2 or TRBV6-3 with TRBJ2-5, with no clear D. Germline lookup yields CDR1 MNHEY and CDR2 SVGEGT. V lost 4 bases and J 2 bases, leaving 11 bases between the germline ends. The CDR3 has 14 residues.

V is TRBV28 and J is TRBJ1-1; D is unresolved. Trimming took 2 bases from V and 5 from J, leaving 12 bases between them. This CDR3 is 14 amino acids long. From germline, CDR1 is MDHEN and CDR2 SYDVKM. CDR3 sequence reads: CASSLPALGTEAFF. In DNA, the CDR3 is TGTGCCAGCAGTTTACCGGCCTTGGGGACTGAAGCTTTCTTT. The variable domain in full, completed from reference TRBV28 and TRBJ1-1, reads DVKVTQSSRYLVKRTGEKVFLECVQDMDHENMFWYRQDPGLGLRLIYFSYDVKMKEKGDIPEGYSVSREKKERFSLILESASTNQTSMYLCASSLPALGTEAFFGQGTRLTVV.

This clonotype was counted a few times. The chain uses TRBV29-1 and TRBJ1-1; D unresolved. Germline V gives CDR1 SQVTM, CDR2 ANQGSEA. The CDR3 totals 12 residues. V lost 4 bases, J lost 7 bases, and 13 bases lay in between. CDR3 DNA: TGCAGCGTTGTTGGGGATTCTCTTGAAGCTTTCTTT. Its protein product is CSVVGDSLEAFF. Looking up the rest from reference TRBV29-1 and TRBJ1-1 gives the full variable domain: SAVISQKPSRDICQRGTSLTIQCQVDSQVTMMFWYRQQPGQSLTLIATANQGSEATYESGFVIDKFPISRPNLTFSTLTVSNMSPEDSSIYLCSVVGDSLEAFFGQGTRLTVV.

The CDR3: CASSSLDSFNSQYF. CDR3 bases: TGTGCCAGCAGTTCACTGGACAGTTTCAACTCCCAGTACTTC. The J gene is TRBJ2-4, the V gene TRBV27; tentative D call: TRBD1 (6 bases). The germline V gene encodes CDR1 MNHEY and CDR2 SMNVEV (reference sequence). Trimming left V 4 bases short and J 13 bases short, with 20 bases between. The CDR3 runs 14 residues.

The chain joins TRBV7-9 to TRBJ2-5; D not resolved. The J call may be incorrect, as the DNA end agrees better with TRBJ2-7. The CDR3 is made up of 14 amino acids. CDR1 is SEHNR, CDR2 FQNEAQ, per germline (reference sequence). The CDR3 DNA reads TGTGCCAGCAGCTCAAGCGCTCGGCCCTACGAGCAGTACTTC. This sequence encodes CASSSSARPYEQYF.

This clonotype has only a few counts. The V and J genes are TRBV27 and TRBJ2-5; 8 positions match TRBD1. With V trimmed by 3 bases and J by 4 bases, 7 bases remained unmatched. Germline V CDR1 and CDR2: MNHEY, SMNVEV (reference sequence). There are 15 residues in the CDR3. CDR3 DNA: TGTGCCAGCAGTTTCTCGACAGGGGCCCCAGAGACCCAGTACTTC. It encodes CASSFSTGAPETQYF.

The V gene is TRBV5-1, the J gene TRBJ1-1; the D is unclear. The CDR3 loop spans 15 amino acids. Germline CDR1 reads SGHRS; CDR2 reads YFSETQ. V was shortened by 2 bases and J by 1 base, with 12 bases between the two germline ends. The CDR3 loop is CASSLIGLENTEAFF. CDR3 sequence (DNA): TGCGCCAGCAGCTTAATTGGGTTAGAGAACACTGAAGCTTTCTTT.

The count of this clonotype is one. The CDR3 does not end in the conserved phenylalanine or tryptophan, so this is likely a read error. This chain connects TRBV2 to TRBJ2-1; 11 bases match TRBD2. J gave up 4 bases and V 6 bases, and 5 bases lay outside the gene matches. The CDR3 covers 15 residues. Germline CDR1 and CDR2: SNHLY and FYNNEI. The CDR3 coding sequence is TGTGCCAGCAGGACCGGGACTAGCGGTTACAATGAGCAGTTCGTC. Its translation is CASRTGTSGYNEQFV.

This sequence joins TRBV25-1 and TRBJ2-7; 7 bases line up with TRBD1. The CDR3 runs to 14 residues. V trimming: 6 bases; J trimming: 4 bases; junction bases outside the gene matches: 9. Germline CDR1 is MGHDK and CDR2 is SYGVNS. This CDR3 reads CASRGTANVYEQYF. In DNA form, the CDR3 reads TGTGCCAGCAGAGGGACAGCAAACGTGTACGAGCAGTACTTC.

The chain joins TRBV29-1 to TRBJ2-1, with unresolved D. V was pared by 3 bases and J by 3 bases, with 12 bases between. CDR1 is SQVTM and CDR2 is ANQGSEA in the germline V gene. There are 14 residues in the CDR3. The CDR3 loop is CSVEVVTFYNEQFF. CDR3 sequence (DNA): TGCAGCGTTGAGGTGGTGACGTTCTACAATGAGCAGTTCTTC.

This chain connects TRBV29-1 to TRBJ2-5; TRBD2 matches at 9 bases. The CDR3 contains 15 residues. V was clipped by 2 bases and J by 3 bases; unmatched bases: 7. Germline CDR1 and CDR2: SQVTM and ANQGSEA. The CDR3 spells CSVELAGKLEETQYF. The CDR3 region has the DNA TGCAGCGTTGAACTAGCGGGAAAACTGGAAGAGACCCAGTACTTC.

The chain joins TRBV15 to TRBJ1-1; no definite D call. The length of the CDR3 is 12 residues. Trimming removed 1 base from V and 8 bases from J, with 8 bases in between. Germline loops: CDR1 LNHNV, CDR2 YYDKDF (reference sequence). CDR3 sequence reads: CATSRGLVEAFF. The CDR3 bases are TGTGCCACCAGCAGAGGGCTCGTCGAAGCTTTCTTT.

This chain uses TRBV10-2 with TRBJ2-5; perhaps D is TRBD1 or TRBD2 (6 bases each). The V and J ends lost 4 bases and 5 bases respectively, with 14 bases between them. The CDR3 is 14 amino acids. The V gene's germline CDR1 is WSHSY and CDR2 SAAADI. The CDR3 is CASSARGARETQYF. The CDR3 coding sequence is TGCGCCAGCAGTGCAAGGGGGGCGAGGGAGACCCAGTACTTC.

This chain links TRBV20-1 with TRBJ2-7; D is possibly TRBD2 (6 bases). The CDR3 has 13 residues. V lost 4 bases and J lost 3, with 13 bases in between. Germline loops: CDR1 DFQATT, CDR2 SNEGSKA (reference sequence). The DNA of the CDR3 is TGCAGTGCTACGGGAGCAGGGTTCTACGAGCAGTACTTC. Translated: CSATGAGFYEQYF.

The rearrangement joins TRBV29-1 to TRBJ2-1; D might be TRBD1 (6 bases). Germline loops: CDR1 SQVTM, CDR2 ANQGSEA. V shed 7 bases and J shed 5 bases, with 12 bases lying between them. This CDR3 comprises 12 residues. The CDR3 protein is CSAVDRNNEQFF. As DNA, the CDR3 is TGCAGCGCCGTTGACAGGAACAATGAGCAGTTCTTC.

This clonotype was seen once. The chain combines TRBV7-9 with TRBJ2-1, with 8 bases lining up with TRBD2. Germline CDR1 reads SEHNR; CDR2 reads FQNEAQ (reference sequence). This CDR3 contains 15 residues. CDR3 nucleotides: TGTGTCTCCTCTGAGGACGGGAGGGCCTACAATGAGCAGTTCTTC. Translated: CVSSEDGRAYNEQFF.

V and J are TRBV3-1 and TRBJ2-5; D is possibly TRBD2 (5 bases). The CDR3 contains 14 residues. The germline gives CDR1 LGHDT, CDR2 YNNKEL (reference sequence). Trimming took 2 bases from V and 7 from J, leaving 14 bases between them. The CDR3 here is CASSQTEALRTQYF. CDR3 DNA sequence: TGTGCCAGCAGCCAAACGGAGGCCCTTCGGACCCAGTACTTC.

V gene TRBV15 combines with J gene TRBJ1-1; D possibly corresponds to TRBD1 (6 bases). This CDR3 has 15 residues. Germline CDR1 reads LNHNV; CDR2 reads YYDKDF (reference sequence). Trimming pared 0 bases from V and 4 bases from J, leaving 12 bases between. The CDR3 loop is CATSRDHRVSTEAFF. In DNA, the CDR3 is TGTGCCACCAGCAGAGACCACAGGGTAAGCACTGAAGCTTTCTTT.

This clonotype was observed a few times. The chain employs TRBV5-1 and TRBJ2-1, with D perhaps TRBD1 (6 bases). The CDR3 sequence is 14 residues long. The germline V gene has CDR1 SGHRS and CDR2 YFSETQ. V was clipped by 7 bases and J by 5 bases, with 16 bases between them. DNA of the CDR3: TGCGCCAGCTCGGGCGGGCAGGGGAACAATGAGCAGTTCTTC. It codes for CASSGGQGNNEQFF.